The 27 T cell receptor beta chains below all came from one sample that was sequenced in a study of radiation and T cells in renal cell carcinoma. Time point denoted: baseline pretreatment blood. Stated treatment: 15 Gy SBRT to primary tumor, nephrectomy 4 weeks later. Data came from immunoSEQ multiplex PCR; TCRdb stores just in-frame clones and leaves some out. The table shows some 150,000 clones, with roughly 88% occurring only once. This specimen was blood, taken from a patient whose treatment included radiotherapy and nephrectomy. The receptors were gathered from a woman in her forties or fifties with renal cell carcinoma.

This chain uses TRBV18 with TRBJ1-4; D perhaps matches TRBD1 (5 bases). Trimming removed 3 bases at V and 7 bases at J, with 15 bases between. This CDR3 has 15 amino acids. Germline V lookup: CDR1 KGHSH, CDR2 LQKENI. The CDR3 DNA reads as TGTGCCAGCTCACCGTCTTTTAGTAGGGGTGAAAAACTGTTTTTT. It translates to CASSPSFSRGEKLFF. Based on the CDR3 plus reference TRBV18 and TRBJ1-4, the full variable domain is NAGVMQNPRHLVRRRGQEARLRCSPMKGHSHVYWYRQLPEEGLKFMVYLQKENIIDESGMPKERFSAEFPKEGPSILRIQQVVRGDSAAYFCASSPSFSRGEKLFFGSGTQLSVL.

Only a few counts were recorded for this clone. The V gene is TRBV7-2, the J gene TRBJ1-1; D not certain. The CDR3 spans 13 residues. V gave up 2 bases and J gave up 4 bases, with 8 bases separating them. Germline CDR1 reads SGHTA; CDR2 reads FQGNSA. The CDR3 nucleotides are TGTGCCAGCAGCTTAAACAGCCGCACTGAAGCTTTCTTT. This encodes CASSLNSRTEAFF.

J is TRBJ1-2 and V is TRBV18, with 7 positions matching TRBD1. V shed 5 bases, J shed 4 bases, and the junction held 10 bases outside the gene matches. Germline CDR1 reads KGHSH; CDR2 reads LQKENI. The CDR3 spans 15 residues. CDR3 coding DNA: TGTGCCAGCTCAACATCACAGGGGTGGGGCTATGGCTACACCTTC. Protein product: CASSTSQGWGYGYTF.

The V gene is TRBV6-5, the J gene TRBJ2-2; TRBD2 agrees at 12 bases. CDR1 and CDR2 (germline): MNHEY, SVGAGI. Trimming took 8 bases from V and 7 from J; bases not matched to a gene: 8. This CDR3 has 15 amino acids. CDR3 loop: CASASGGALGGELFF. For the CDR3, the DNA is TGTGCCAGCGCTAGCGGGGGGGCTTTGGGCGGGGAGCTGTTTTTT.

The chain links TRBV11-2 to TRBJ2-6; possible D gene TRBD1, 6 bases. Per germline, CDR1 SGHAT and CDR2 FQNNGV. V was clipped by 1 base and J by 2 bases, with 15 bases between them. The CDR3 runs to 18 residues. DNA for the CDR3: TGTGCCAGCAGCTTAGGAGCCAGGGGCAGGGCTGGGGCCAACGTCCTGACTTTC. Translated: CASSLGARGRAGANVLTF.

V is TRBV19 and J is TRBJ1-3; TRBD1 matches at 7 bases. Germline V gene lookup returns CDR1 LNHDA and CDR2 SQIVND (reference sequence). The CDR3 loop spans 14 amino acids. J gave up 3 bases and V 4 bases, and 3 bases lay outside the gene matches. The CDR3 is CASSRDRVGNTIYF. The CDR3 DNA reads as TGTGCCAGTAGTAGAGACAGGGTTGGAAACACCATATATTTT.

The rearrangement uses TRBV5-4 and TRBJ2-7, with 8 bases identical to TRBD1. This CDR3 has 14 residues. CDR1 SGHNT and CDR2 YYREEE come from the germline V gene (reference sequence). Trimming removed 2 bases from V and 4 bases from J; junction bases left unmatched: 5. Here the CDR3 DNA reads TGTGCCAGCAGCTTAAGCAGGGGGCAATACGAGCAGTACTTC. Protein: CASSLSRGQYEQYF.

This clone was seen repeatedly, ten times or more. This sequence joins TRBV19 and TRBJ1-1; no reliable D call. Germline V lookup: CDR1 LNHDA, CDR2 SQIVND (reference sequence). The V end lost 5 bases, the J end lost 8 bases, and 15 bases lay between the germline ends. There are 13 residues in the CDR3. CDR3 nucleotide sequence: TGTGCCAGTAGTCGGCAGGAGCGTCGAGAAGCTTTCTTT. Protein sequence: CASSRQERREAFF. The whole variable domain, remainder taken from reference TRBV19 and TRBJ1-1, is DGGITQSPKYLFRKEGQNVTLSCEQNLNHDAMYWYRQDPGQGLRLIYYSQIVNDFQKGDIAEGYSVSREKKESFPLTVTSAQKNPTAFYLCASSRQERREAFFGQGTRLTVV.

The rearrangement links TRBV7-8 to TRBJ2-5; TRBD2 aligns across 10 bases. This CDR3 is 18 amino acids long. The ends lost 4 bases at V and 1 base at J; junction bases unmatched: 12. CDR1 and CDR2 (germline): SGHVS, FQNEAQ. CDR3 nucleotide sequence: TGTGCCAGCAGCTCACCCCCCCCGTCTAGCGGGGGCCAAGAGACCCAGTACTTC. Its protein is CASSSPPPSSGGQETQYF.

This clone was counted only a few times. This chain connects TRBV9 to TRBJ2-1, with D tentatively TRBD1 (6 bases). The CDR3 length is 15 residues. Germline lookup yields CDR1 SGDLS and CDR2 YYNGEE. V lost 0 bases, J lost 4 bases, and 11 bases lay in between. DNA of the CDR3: TGTGCCAGCAGCGTAGATGGGACATCTTACAATGAGCAGTTCTTC. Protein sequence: CASSVDGTSYNEQFF.

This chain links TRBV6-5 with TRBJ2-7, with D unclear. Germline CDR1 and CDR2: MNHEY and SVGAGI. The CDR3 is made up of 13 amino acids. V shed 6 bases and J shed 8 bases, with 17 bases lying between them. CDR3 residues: CASRAEPERKQYF. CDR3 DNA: TGTGCCAGCAGGGCCGAGCCCGAACGAAAGCAGTACTTC.

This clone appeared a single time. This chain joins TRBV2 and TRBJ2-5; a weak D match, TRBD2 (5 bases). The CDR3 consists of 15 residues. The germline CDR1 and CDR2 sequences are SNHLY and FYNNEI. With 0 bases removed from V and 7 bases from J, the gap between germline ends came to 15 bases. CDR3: CASSEAGGRVGTQYF. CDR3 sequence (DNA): TGTGCCAGCAGTGAAGCCGGAGGACGGGTCGGGACCCAGTACTTC.

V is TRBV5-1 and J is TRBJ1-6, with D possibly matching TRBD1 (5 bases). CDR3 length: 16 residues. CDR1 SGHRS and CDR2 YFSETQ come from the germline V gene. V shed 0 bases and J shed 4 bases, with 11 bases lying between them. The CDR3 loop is CASSLGRGTYNSPLHF. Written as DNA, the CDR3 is TGCGCCAGCAGCTTGGGAAGGGGAACATATAATTCACCCCTCCACTTT. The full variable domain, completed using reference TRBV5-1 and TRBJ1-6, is KAGVTQTPRYLIKTRGQQVTLSCSPISGHRSVSWYQQTPGQGLQFLFEYFSETQRNKGNFPGRFSGRQFSNSRSEMNVSTLELGDSALYLCASSLGRGTYNSPLHFGNGTRLTVT.

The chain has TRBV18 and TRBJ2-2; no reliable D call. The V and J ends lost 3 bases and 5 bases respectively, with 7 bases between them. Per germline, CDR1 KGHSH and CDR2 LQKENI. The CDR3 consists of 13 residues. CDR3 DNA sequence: TGTGCCAGCTCACCTACTTTGACCGGGGAGCTGTTTTTT. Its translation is CASSPTLTGELFF. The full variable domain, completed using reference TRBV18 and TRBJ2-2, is NAGVMQNPRHLVRRRGQEARLRCSPMKGHSHVYWYRQLPEEGLKFMVYLQKENIIDESGMPKERFSAEFPKEGPSILRIQQVVRGDSAAYFCASSPTLTGELFFGEGSRLTVL.

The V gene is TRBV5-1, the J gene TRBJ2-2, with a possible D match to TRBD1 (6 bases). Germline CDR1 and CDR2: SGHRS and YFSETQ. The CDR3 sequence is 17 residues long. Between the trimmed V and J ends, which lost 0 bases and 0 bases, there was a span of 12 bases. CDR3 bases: TGCGCCAGCAGCTTGGGGCACAGGGAGCCGAACACCGGGGAGCTGTTTTTT. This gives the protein CASSLGHREPNTGELFF.

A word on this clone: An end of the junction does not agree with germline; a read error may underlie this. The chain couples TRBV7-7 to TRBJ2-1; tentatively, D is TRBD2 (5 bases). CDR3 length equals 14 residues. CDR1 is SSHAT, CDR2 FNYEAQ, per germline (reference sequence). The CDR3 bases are TGTGCTAGCAGCTTAGATCACGGGTCGGGGGAGCAGTTCTTC. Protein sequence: CASSLDHGSGEQFF.

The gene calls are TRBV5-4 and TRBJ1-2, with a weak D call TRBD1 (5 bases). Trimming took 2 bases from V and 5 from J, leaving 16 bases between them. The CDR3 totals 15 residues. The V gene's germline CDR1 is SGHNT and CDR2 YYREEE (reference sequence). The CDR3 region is CASSLVTGTGYGYTF. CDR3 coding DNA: TGTGCCAGCAGCTTAGTCACCGGGACTGGGTATGGCTACACCTTC.

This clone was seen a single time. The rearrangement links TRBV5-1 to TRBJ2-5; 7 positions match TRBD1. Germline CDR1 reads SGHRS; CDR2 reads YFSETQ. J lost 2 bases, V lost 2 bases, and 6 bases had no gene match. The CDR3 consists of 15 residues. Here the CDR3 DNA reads TGCGCCAGCAGCTTAAGTTCGGGACAGCAAGAGACCCAGTACTTC. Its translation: CASSLSSGQQETQYF.

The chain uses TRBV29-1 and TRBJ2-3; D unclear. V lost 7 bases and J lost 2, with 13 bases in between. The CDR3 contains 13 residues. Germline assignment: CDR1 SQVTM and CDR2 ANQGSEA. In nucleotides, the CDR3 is TGCAGCGCCGGACCCGCTACCACAGATACGCAGTATTTT. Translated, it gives CSAGPATTDTQYF.

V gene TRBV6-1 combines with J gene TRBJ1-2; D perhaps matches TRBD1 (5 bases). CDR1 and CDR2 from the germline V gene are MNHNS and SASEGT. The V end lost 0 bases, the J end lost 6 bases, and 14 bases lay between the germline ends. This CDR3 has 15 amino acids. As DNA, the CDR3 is TGTGCCAGCAGTGAAGCGGGGGGTCCCCACGATGGCTACACCTTC. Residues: CASSEAGGPHDGYTF.

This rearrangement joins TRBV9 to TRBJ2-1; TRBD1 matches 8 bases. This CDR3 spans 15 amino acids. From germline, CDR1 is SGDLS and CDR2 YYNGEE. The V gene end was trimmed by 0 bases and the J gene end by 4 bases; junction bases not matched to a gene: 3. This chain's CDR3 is CASSVGTGTYNEQFF. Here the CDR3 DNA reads TGTGCCAGCAGCGTAGGGACAGGGACGTACAATGAGCAGTTCTTC.

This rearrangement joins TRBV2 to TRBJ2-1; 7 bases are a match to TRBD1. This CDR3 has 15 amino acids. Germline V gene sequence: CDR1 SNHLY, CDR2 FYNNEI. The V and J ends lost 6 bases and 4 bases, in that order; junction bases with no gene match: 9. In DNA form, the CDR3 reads TGTGCCAGCAGGCTCGGGACAGAGAGTTACAATGAGCAGTTCTTC. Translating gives CASRLGTESYNEQFF. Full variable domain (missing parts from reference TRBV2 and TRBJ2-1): EPEVTQTPSHQVTQMGQEVILRCVPISNHLYFYWYRQILGQKVEFLVSFYNNEISEKSEIFDDQFSVERPDGSNFTLKIRSTKLEDSAMYFCASRLGTESYNEQFFGPGTRLTVL.

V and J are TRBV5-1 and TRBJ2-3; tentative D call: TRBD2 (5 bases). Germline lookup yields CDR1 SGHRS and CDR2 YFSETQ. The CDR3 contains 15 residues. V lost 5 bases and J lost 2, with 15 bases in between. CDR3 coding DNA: TGCGCCAGCAGGCCGGAGCGGAAACTCACAGATACGCAGTATTTT. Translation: CASRPERKLTDTQYF.

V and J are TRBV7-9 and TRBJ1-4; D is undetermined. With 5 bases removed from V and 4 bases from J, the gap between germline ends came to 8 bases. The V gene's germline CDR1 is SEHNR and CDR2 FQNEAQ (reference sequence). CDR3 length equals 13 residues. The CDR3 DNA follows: TGTGCCAGCAGCCCTGACGTTAATGAAAAACTGTTTTTT. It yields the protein CASSPDVNEKLFF.

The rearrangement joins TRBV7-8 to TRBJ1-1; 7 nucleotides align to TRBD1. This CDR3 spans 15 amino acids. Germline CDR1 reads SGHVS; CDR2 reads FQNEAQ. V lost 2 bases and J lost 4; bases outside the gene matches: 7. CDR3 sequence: CASSLPDRARTEAFF. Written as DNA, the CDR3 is TGTGCCAGCAGCTTACCCGACAGGGCTCGCACTGAAGCTTTCTTT.

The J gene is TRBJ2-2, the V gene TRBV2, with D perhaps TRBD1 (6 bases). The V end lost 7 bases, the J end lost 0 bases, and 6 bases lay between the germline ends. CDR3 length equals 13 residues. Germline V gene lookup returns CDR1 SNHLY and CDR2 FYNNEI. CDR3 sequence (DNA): TGTGCCAGCAAGGGGGCGAACACCGGGGAGCTGTTTTTT. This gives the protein CASKGANTGELFF.

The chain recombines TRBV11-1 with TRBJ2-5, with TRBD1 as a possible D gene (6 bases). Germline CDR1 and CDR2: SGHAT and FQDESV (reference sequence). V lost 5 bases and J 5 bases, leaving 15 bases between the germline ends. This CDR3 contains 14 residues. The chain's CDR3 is CASSETRGSETQYF. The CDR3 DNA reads TGTGCCAGCAGCGAGACCAGGGGATCGGAGACCCAGTACTTC.